The table lists the clone carrying this T cell receptor (beta chain) with a count of one. What it binds is unknown. The sample is drawn from a study of T cell responses to AZD1222 COVID-19 vaccine. Study overall: Analysis merged second doses at about 4 or about 12 weeks. General study findings and limits: Unmutated variant regions reportedly attract nearly half of all spike-specific TCRs. Only a handful of people who got AZD1222 tested seropositive at baseline. A mostly white British donor set with more females was recruited, and clonal diversity was possibly underestimated.

The data were produced by immunoSEQ multiplex PCR, yet TCRdb's version contains in-frame clones alone and is incomplete. Counted here are roughly 120,000 clones, around 88% occurring once; the ten biggest clones make up approximately 10%. Material: peripheral blood, obtained on day 0 of AZD1222 vaccination. This clonotype originated in an adult in good health.

The CDR3 DNA follows: TGTGCCAGCAGCCCCTTGAGAAGTCCAAATTCACCCCTCCACTTT. Protein: CASSPLRSPNSPLHF. The chain uses TRBV5-6 and TRBJ1-6; the D is unclear. This CDR3 is 15 amino acids long. CDR1 is SGHDT, CDR2 YYEEEE, per germline. Trimming stripped 4 bases from V and 7 bases from J, with 15 bases between.